This passage covers 23 T cell receptor beta chains from one sample sequenced in a study of shared clonotypes between healthy human individuals. The protocol was immunoSEQ multiplex PCR, while the TCRdb copy is restricted to in-frame clones and leaves out a portion. The sample lists fewer than 1.6 million clones; approximately 98.5% were seen once. The source material was naive CD4+ T cells sorted from blood. Subset described: CD45RA+ positively selected. Receptor source: a young man in good health.

The genes are TRBV4-3 and TRBJ2-7; D is perhaps TRBD2 (6 bases). CDR1 and CDR2 (germline): LGHNA, YSLEER. The CDR3 spans 15 residues. The V end was cut by 1 base, the J end by 3 bases, with 13 bases between. The CDR3: CASSQARDFYYEQYF. The CDR3 nucleotides are TGCGCCAGCAGCCAAGCCCGGGACTTCTACTACGAGCAGTACTTC.

This chain's CDR3 is CASSFRGGVATNEKLFF. The CDR3 coding sequence is TGTGCCAGCAGCTTTCGTGGCGGGGTTGCAACTAATGAAAAACTGTTTTTT. This chain connects TRBV5-4 to TRBJ1-4; no reliable D call. Trimming removed 2 bases from V and 0 bases from J, with 14 bases in between. CDR1 and CDR2 from the germline V gene are SGHNT and YYREEE (reference sequence). The CDR3 extends over 17 amino acids.

In this sample, this clone turned up once. The sample contains more than one DNA sequence encoding this CDR3. The V call is TRBV30, the J call TRBJ2-5, with D uncertain. Germline CDR1 is GTSNPN and CDR2 is SVGIG (reference sequence). The CDR3 is 11 residues long. V shed 0 bases and J shed 5 bases, with 4 bases lying between them. The CDR3 coding sequence is TGTGCCTGGAGTGTACTCGAGACCCAGTACTTC. Translating it yields CAWSVLETQYF.

The chain combines TRBV2 with TRBJ1-1; TRBD1 matches at 8 bases. The trim removed 11 bases at V and 9 bases at J, leaving 14 bases unmatched. This CDR3 has 13 residues. Per the germline V gene, CDR1 is SNHLY and CDR2 is FYNNEI. CDR3 protein: CADRDRTSNQAFF. The CDR3 coding sequence is TGTGCCGACCGGGACAGGACGTCGAATCAAGCTTTCTTT. The full variable domain, completed using reference TRBV2 and TRBJ1-1, is EPEVTQTPSHQVTQMGQEVILRCVPISNHLYFYWYRQILGQKVEFLVSFYNNEISEKSEIFDDQFSVERPDGSNFTLKIRSTKLEDSAMYFCADRDRTSNQAFFGQGTRLTVV.

This chain uses TRBV5-1 with TRBJ2-7; D might be TRBD2 (6 bases). V dropped 4 bases and J dropped 2 bases, with 13 bases sitting between them. The CDR3 is 14 residues long. CDR1 SGHRS and CDR2 YFSETQ come from the germline V gene. The CDR3 spells CASSLGRTTYEQYF. CDR3 bases: TGCGCCAGCAGCCTCGGGAGAACGACCTACGAGCAGTACTTC.

The chain couples TRBV18 to TRBJ2-5; D is perhaps TRBD1 (6 bases). CDR1 and CDR2 from the germline V gene are KGHSH and LQKENI. The V end lost 6 bases, the J end lost 5 bases, and 22 bases lay between the germline ends. This CDR3 has 16 residues. The CDR3 sequence: CASSPINGGLSETQYF. CDR3 bases: TGTGCCAGCTCTCCAATTAATGGGGGCCTGTCGGAGACCCAGTACTTC.

With regard to this clone: This CDR3 is also generated by other DNA sequences in the sample. The J gene is TRBJ2-7, the V gene TRBV5-1, with D possibly being TRBD1 (5 bases). V was cut by 1 base and J by 2 bases, with 7 bases left in between. This CDR3 is 13 amino acids long. Germline lookup yields CDR1 SGHRS and CDR2 YFSETQ. The CDR3 reads CASSLQGTYEQYF. The CDR3 DNA is TGCGCCAGCAGCTTGCAGGGTACCTACGAGCAGTACTTC.

The chain combines TRBV4-1 with TRBJ2-5; the match to TRBD2 covers 10 bases. CDR1 and CDR2 (germline): MGHRA, YSYEKL. V trimming: 1 base; J trimming: 7 bases; junction bases outside the gene matches: 6. The CDR3 is 15 amino acids. The CDR3 DNA reads as TGCGCCAGCAGCCAAGGGCTAGCGGGAGTGGGGACCCAGTACTTC. Residues: CASSQGLAGVGTQYF.

V usage is TRBV13 and J usage is TRBJ2-7; TRBD1 might be the D (5 bases). V was shortened by 10 bases and J by 5 bases, with 15 bases between the two germline ends. Germline CDR1 and CDR2: PRHDT and FYEKMQ (reference sequence). This CDR3 has 12 residues. CDR3 in amino acids: CATSGRANEQYF. CDR3 in DNA: TGTGCCACCTCAGGCAGGGCTAACGAGCAGTACTTC.

The chain has TRBV7-8 and TRBJ2-2; D unclear. V was shortened by 4 bases and J by 7 bases, with 10 bases between the two germline ends. Germline V lookup: CDR1 SGHVS, CDR2 FQNEAQ. The CDR3 sequence is 13 residues long. The CDR3 region has the DNA TGTGCCAGCAGCTCCCGAATGAGCGGGGAGCTGTTTTTT. Translation: CASSSRMSGELFF. Based on the CDR3 plus reference TRBV7-8 and TRBJ2-2, the full variable domain is GAGVSQSPRYKVAKRGQDVALRCDPISGHVSLFWYQQALGQGPEFLTYFQNEAQLDKSGLPSDRFFAERPEGSVSTLKIQRTQQEDSAVYLCASSSRMSGELFFGEGSRLTVL.

V gene TRBV6-5 combines with J gene TRBJ1-3; D is ambiguous. V lost 5 bases and J 1 base, leaving 12 bases between the germline ends. The CDR3 loop spans 15 amino acids. The germline V gene encodes CDR1 MNHEY and CDR2 SVGAGI. Here the CDR3 DNA reads TGTGCCAGCAGTCAACCGCTCGCGTCTGGAAACACCATATATTTT. This translates into CASSQPLASGNTIYF.

The J gene is TRBJ2-7, the V gene TRBV18, with D unclear. Between the trimmed V and J ends, which lost 0 bases and 5 bases, there was a span of 8 bases. Germline CDR1 and CDR2: KGHSH and LQKENI. This CDR3 has 13 residues. As DNA, the CDR3 is TGTGCCAGCTCACCACCGGGCAACGACGAGCAGTACTTC. Translated: CASSPPGNDEQYF.

The chain recombines TRBV6-6 with TRBJ2-1; TRBD1 aligns across 8 bases. The CDR3 is made up of 16 amino acids. CDR1 is MNHNY and CDR2 is SVGAGI in the germline V gene (reference sequence). With 6 bases clipped from V and 4 bases from J, the junction kept 11 bases outside the gene matches. The CDR3 coding sequence is TGTGCCAGCAGACTCGGACAGGGAAATAGATACAATGAGCAGTTCTTC. Its protein product is CASRLGQGNRYNEQFF.

On this clone: Other nucleotide sequences from this sample produce the same CDR3. The chain links TRBV18 to TRBJ2-7; D tentatively fits TRBD1 or TRBD2 (5 bases each). The CDR3 runs to 14 residues. Germline CDR1 KGHSH, CDR2 LQKENI. V was shortened by 3 bases and J by 2 bases, with 11 bases between the two germline ends. The CDR3 loop reads CASSPLGPPYEQYF. CDR3 bases: TGTGCCAGCTCACCCCTGGGACCCCCCTACGAGCAGTACTTC.

This clone was seen just once. This chain joins TRBV7-8 and TRBJ2-1; D possibly matches TRBD1 or TRBD2 (5 bases each). Germline V gene lookup returns CDR1 SGHVS and CDR2 FQNEAQ. With 10 bases removed from V and 6 bases from J, the gap between germline ends came to 19 bases. The CDR3 has 14 residues. This CDR3 is CATSLRDEINEQFF. In DNA, the CDR3 is TGTGCCACCTCTCTCCGGGACGAAATCAATGAGCAGTTCTTC.

Points on this clone: One junction end disagrees with the germline gene, perhaps due to a read error. The chain joins TRBV2 to TRBJ2-2; possible D gene TRBD1, 5 bases. Germline V gene data show CDR1 as SNHLY and CDR2 as FYNNEI. CDR3 length: 17 residues. This chain's CDR3 is CASREAGSSWNTGELFF. The CDR3 bases are TGTGCCAGCAGAGAAGCAGGGTCGAGTTGGAACACCGGGGAGCTGTTTTTT.

The rearrangement uses TRBV9 and TRBJ1-3; no definite D call. Looked up from germline, CDR1 is SGDLS and CDR2 is YYNGEE. This CDR3 spans 16 amino acids. V was pared by 0 bases and J by 2 bases, with 12 bases between. The DNA for the CDR3 is TGTGCCAGCAGCGTAGCGGACGCGTCTACTGGAAACACCATATATTTT. This encodes CASSVADASTGNTIYF.

This clone has a single count. The chain employs TRBV7-8 and TRBJ2-7; 7 bases are shared with TRBD1. CDR3 size: 15 residues. In germline, CDR1 is SGHVS, CDR2 FQNEAQ. V shed 5 bases and J 4 bases; nucleotides not matched to a gene: 11. In DNA, the CDR3 is TGTGCCAGCAGCACCCGGGACAGTGGGTTTTACGAGCAGTACTTC. It specifies CASSTRDSGFYEQYF.

Regarding this clone: The same CDR3 can be traced to other DNA sequences in this sample. This chain connects TRBV28 to TRBJ2-3; the match to TRBD2 covers 10 bases. The V gene's germline CDR1 is MDHEN and CDR2 SYDVKM. V shed 3 bases and J 5 bases; nucleotides not matched to a gene: 5. The CDR3 is made up of 15 amino acids. The CDR3 sequence: CASSFGLAGVDTQYF. For the CDR3, the DNA is TGTGCCAGCAGTTTTGGCCTAGCGGGAGTAGATACGCAGTATTTT.

The chain carries TRBV28 and TRBJ1-1; D may be TRBD1 (5 bases). The V gene lost 3 bases and the J gene lost 0 bases, with 8 bases spanning the gap. CDR1 MDHEN and CDR2 SYDVKM come from the germline V gene. The CDR3 consists of 14 residues. This chain's CDR3 is CASSFRQLNTEAFF. In DNA, the CDR3 is TGTGCCAGCAGTTTCCGACAGTTGAACACTGAAGCTTTCTTT.

This chain uses TRBV11-3 with TRBJ2-2; 11 bases agree with TRBD2. CDR1 is SGHNT, CDR2 YENEEA, per germline. The junction had 3 bases not matched to a gene; V was cut back by 0 bases and J by 0 bases. The CDR3 runs 18 residues. CDR3 residues: CASSLDLLAGANTGELFF. The CDR3 nucleotides read TGTGCCAGCAGCTTAGACTTACTAGCGGGGGCGAACACCGGGGAGCTGTTTTTT.

The chain carries TRBV5-1 and TRBJ1-2; TRBD1 matches 7 bases. Germline trimming cut 2 bases from V and 6 bases from J; bases unmatched to any gene: 4. Germline loops: CDR1 SGHRS, CDR2 YFSETQ. There are 13 residues in the CDR3. The CDR3 region is CASSFRQGDGYTF. As DNA, the CDR3 is TGCGCCAGCAGCTTTAGGCAGGGGGATGGCTACACCTTC. The entire variable domain, with the rest obtained from reference TRBV5-1 and TRBJ1-2, is as follows: KAGVTQTPRYLIKTRGQQVTLSCSPISGHRSVSWYQQTPGQGLQFLFEYFSETQRNKGNFPGRFSGRQFSNSRSEMNVSTLELGDSALYLCASSFRQGDGYTFGSGTRLTVV.

Concerning this clone: The sample carries other DNA sequences with the same CDR3. The chain couples TRBV18 to TRBJ2-2, with a weak D call TRBD2 (5 bases). V was cut by 3 bases and J by 0 bases, with 8 bases left in between. There are 15 residues in the CDR3. Germline-derived CDR1 and CDR2 are KGHSH and LQKENI. CDR3 nucleotide sequence: TGTGCCAGCTCACCCCTCGGGGCGAACACCGGGGAGCTGTTTTTT. It is translated as CASSPLGANTGELFF.